This TCR beta chain is from a study of a mutant IDH1 vaccine in newly diagnosed glioma. The study's findings and limits: Pseudoprogression appeared unlinked to shifts in leading peripheral T cell clonotypes.

Profiled with immunoSEQ multiplex PCR; TCRdb holds only in-frame clones, not every one. In the table there are approximately 36,000 clones, more than 90% of which are singletons. As regards this clone: The antigen is unknown.

Time point described: baseline, week 1 (first vaccination visit). As for treatment: pre-vaccination baseline after standard-of-care therapy. This sample comprised PBMCs, obtained from a glioma patient treated with radiotherapy, temozolomide or both. The TCR originated in a man between 18 and 29 years old with glioma.

This CDR3 reads CASSVEGAANEKLFF. The CDR3, as DNA: TGTGCCAGCAGCGTAGAGGGGGCTGCTAATGAAAAACTGTTTTTT. This chain connects TRBV9 to TRBJ1-4; 7 bases match TRBD1. The CDR3 has 15 amino acids. Germline-derived CDR1 and CDR2 are SGDLS and YYNGEE. V lost 0 bases, J lost 3 bases, and 2 bases stayed unmatched.